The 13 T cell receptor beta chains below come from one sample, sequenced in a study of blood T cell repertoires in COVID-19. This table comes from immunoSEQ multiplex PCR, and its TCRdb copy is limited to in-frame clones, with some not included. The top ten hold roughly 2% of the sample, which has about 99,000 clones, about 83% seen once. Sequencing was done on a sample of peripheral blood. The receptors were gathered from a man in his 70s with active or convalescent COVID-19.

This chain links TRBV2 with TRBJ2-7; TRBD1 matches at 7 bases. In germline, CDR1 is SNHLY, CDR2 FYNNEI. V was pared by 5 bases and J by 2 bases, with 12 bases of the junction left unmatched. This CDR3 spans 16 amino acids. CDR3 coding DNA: TGTGCCAGCAGTAAATACCTACAGGGGCTTGCCTACGAGCAGTACTTC. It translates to CASSKYLQGLAYEQYF.

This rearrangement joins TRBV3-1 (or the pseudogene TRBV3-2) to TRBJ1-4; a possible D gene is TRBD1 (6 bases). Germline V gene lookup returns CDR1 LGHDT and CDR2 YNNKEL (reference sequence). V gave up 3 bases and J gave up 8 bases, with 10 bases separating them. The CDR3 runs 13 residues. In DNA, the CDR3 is TGTGCCAGCAGCCAGGGGGCAAGAGAAAAACTGTTTTTT. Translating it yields CASSQGAREKLFF.

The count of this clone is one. CDR3 nucleotide sequence: TGTGCCAGCAGCCGAGGACTAGGGGGGGGTGAAAAACTGTTTTTT. Translated: CASSRGLGGGEKLFF. The chain has TRBV7-8 and TRBJ1-4, with D tentatively TRBD1 (6 bases). Germline V gene lookup returns CDR1 SGHVS and CDR2 FQNEAQ. The CDR3 is made up of 15 amino acids. The V end lost 5 bases, the J end lost 7 bases, and 17 bases lay between the germline ends.

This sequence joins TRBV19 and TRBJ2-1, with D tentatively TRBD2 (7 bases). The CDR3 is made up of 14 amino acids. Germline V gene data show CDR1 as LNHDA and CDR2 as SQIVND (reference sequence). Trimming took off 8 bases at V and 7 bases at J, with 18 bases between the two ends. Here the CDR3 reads CASEGGAGRNEQFF. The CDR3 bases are TGTGCCAGTGAGGGGGGGGCAGGGAGGAATGAGCAGTTCTTC.

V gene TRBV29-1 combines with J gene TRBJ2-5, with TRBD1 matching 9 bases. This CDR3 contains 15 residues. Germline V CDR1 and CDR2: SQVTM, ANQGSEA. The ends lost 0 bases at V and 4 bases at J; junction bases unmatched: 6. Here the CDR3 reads CSVEDPDRGSETQYF. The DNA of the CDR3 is TGCAGCGTTGAAGATCCGGACAGGGGATCAGAGACCCAGTACTTC. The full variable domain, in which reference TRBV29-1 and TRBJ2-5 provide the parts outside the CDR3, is SAVISQKPSRDICQRGTSLTIQCQVDSQVTMMFWYRQQPGQSLTLIATANQGSEATYESGFVIDKFPISRPNLTFSTLTVSNMSPEDSSIYLCSVEDPDRGSETQYFGPGTRLLVL.

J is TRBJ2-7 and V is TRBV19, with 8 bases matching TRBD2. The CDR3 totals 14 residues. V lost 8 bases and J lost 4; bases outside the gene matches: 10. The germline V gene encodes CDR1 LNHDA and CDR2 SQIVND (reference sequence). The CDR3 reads CASGVAGKGYEQYF. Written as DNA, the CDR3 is TGTGCCAGTGGGGTAGCGGGGAAGGGGTACGAGCAGTACTTC.

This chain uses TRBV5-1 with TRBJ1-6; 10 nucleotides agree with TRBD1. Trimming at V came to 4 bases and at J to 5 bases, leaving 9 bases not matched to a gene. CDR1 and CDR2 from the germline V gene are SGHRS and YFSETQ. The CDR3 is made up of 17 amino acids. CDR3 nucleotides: TGCGCCAGCAGCGTAAACCGGGACAGGGGCAATAATTCACCCCTCCACTTT. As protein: CASSVNRDRGNNSPLHF.

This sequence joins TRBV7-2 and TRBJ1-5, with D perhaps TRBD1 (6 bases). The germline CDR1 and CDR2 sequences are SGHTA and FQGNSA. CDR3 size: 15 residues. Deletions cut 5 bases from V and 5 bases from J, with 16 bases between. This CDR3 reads CASSGTNRVHQPQHF. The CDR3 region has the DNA TGTGCCAGCAGCGGGACAAACAGGGTACATCAGCCCCAGCATTTT.

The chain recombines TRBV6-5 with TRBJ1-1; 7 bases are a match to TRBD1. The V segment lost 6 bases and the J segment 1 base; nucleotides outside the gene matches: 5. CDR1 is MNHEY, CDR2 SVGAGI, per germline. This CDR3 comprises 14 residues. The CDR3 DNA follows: TGTGCCAGCAGCCCACAGGGGTCGAACACTGAAGCTTTCTTT. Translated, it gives CASSPQGSNTEAFF.

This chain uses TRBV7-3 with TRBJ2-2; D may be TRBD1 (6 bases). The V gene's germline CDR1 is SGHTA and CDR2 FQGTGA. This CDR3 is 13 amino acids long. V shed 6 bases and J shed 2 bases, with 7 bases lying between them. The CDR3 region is CASRDRNTGELFF. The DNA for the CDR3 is TGTGCCAGCAGGGACAGAAACACCGGGGAGCTGTTTTTT.

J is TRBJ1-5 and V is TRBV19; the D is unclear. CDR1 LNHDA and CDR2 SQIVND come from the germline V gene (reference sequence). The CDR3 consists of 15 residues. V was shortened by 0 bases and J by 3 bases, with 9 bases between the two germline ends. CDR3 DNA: TGTGCCAGTAGTATAGATGGCAGGCCCAATCAGCCCCAGCATTTT. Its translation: CASSIDGRPNQPQHF.

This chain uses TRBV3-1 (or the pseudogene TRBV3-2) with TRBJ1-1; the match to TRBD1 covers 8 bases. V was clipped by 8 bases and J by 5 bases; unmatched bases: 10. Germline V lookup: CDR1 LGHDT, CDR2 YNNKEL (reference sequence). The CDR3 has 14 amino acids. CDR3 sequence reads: CASRDRGPGTEAFF. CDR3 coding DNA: TGTGCCAGCCGAGACAGGGGCCCCGGGACTGAAGCTTTCTTT.

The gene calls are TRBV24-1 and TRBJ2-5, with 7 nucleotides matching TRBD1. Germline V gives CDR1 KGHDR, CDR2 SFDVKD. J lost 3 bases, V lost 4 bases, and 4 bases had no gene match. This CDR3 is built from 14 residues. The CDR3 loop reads CATSDPGQKETQYF. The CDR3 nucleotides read TGTGCCACCAGTGACCCGGGACAGAAAGAGACCCAGTACTTC.